Described below is a single TCR beta chain sequence and its context. Its antigen remains unknown. The entry originates in a study of blood T cells in healthy people across ages. Study in general: Per two T cells, about one barcoded beta molecule was captured through template switching.

The study's findings and limits: Both naive CD4+ cell counts and diversity were greater in long-lived donors than in aged donors.

Alongside a J-beta primer mix, a sample-barcoded 5' primer served in a second PCR lasting roughly 6 to 11 cycles. TCRdb re-derived calls from the 5' RACE reads in MiXCR, one entry per CDR3 protein. This table has roughly 700,000 distinct CDR3 sequences, about half appearing once. The CDR3 extends over 15 amino acids. V lost 3 bases and J lost 7, with 20 bases in between. The germline V gene has CDR1 SGDLS and CDR2 YYNGEE. Sequencing input: blood. V gene TRBV9 combines with J gene TRBJ2-7; D uncertain. The TCR sequence derives from a woman in her fifties or sixties in good health. The CDR3 protein is CASSADGAVYNEQYF. In DNA form, the CDR3 reads TGTGCCAGCAGCGCCGACGGAGCAGTTTACAATGAGCAGTACTTC.